Shown below are 8 T cell receptor beta chains from a single sample sequenced in a study of memory CD4+ T cells and cytomegalovirus serostatus. Sequenced by immunoSEQ multiplex PCR; TCRdb stores in-frame clones only, minus some. The repertoire holds 54,000 or so clones, approximately 78% seen once, with around 1.1% in the top ten. Single viable CD3+CD4+CD8-CD45RO+ cells were sorted as the memory CD4+ T cells. The sample comprised memory CD4+ T cells from blood. These receptors were taken from an adult in good health and CMV-seronegative.

The chain joins TRBV29-1 to TRBJ1-2; TRBD1 matches 7 bases. The germline CDR1 and CDR2 sequences are SQVTM and ANQGSEA. V dropped 5 bases and J dropped 2; count of bases not matched to a gene: 2. This CDR3 has 12 residues. The CDR3 here is CSVLTGNYGYTF. The CDR3 DNA is TGCAGCGTTCTGACAGGGAACTATGGCTACACCTTC.

This chain connects TRBV5-1 to TRBJ1-1, with D perhaps matching TRBD1 (6 bases). The CDR3 loop spans 13 amino acids. The germline V and J ends were trimmed by 4 bases and 1 base, with 8 bases remaining between them. The V gene's germline CDR1 is SGHRS and CDR2 YFSETQ. As DNA, the CDR3 is TGCGCCAGCAGCGTGACAGGGAACACTGAAGCTTTCTTT. Translating it yields CASSVTGNTEAFF.

V gene TRBV11-2 combines with J gene TRBJ2-1, with 7 bases lining up with TRBD1. The CDR3 length is 15 residues. In germline, CDR1 is SGHAT, CDR2 FQNNGV. The V segment lost 5 bases and the J segment 1 base; nucleotides outside the gene matches: 5. The DNA of the CDR3 is TGTGCCAGCAGCGTGGGACAGATGTCCTACAATGAGCAGTTCTTC. Encoded protein: CASSVGQMSYNEQFF.

This clone was seen a single time. The chain carries TRBV5-4 and TRBJ2-2; possibly TRBD1 or TRBD2 for D (6 bases each). Per germline, CDR1 SGHNT and CDR2 YYREEE (reference sequence). Trimming took 4 bases from V and 6 from J, leaving 16 bases between them. The CDR3 runs 15 residues. CDR3 residues: CASSVGGRGAGELFF. Here the CDR3 DNA reads TGTGCCAGCAGCGTAGGGGGGCGAGGGGCCGGGGAGCTGTTTTTT.

This chain connects TRBV28 to TRBJ2-1; TRBD2 matches 9 bases. V lost 7 bases to trimming and J lost 3 bases; unmatched junction nucleotides: 4. Germline V gene data show CDR1 as MDHEN and CDR2 as SYDVKM. There are 14 residues in the CDR3. CDR3 sequence reads: CASIKRGVYNEQFF. CDR3 nucleotide sequence: TGTGCCAGCATCAAGCGGGGGGTCTACAATGAGCAGTTCTTC.

The rearrangement joins TRBV19 to TRBJ1-2; D may be TRBD1 (5 bases). Between the trimmed V and J ends, which lost 6 bases and 2 bases, there was a span of 13 bases. Germline CDR1 and CDR2: LNHDA and SQIVND (reference sequence). This CDR3 contains 14 residues. Here the CDR3 DNA reads TGTGCCAGTAGACCATCCAGGGACAACTATGGCTACACCTTC. Its protein is CASRPSRDNYGYTF.

The chain joins TRBV19 to TRBJ2-7; D unresolved. The CDR3 runs 14 residues. V dropped 2 bases and J dropped 2 bases, with 10 bases sitting between them. Germline-derived CDR1 and CDR2 are LNHDA and SQIVND (reference sequence). CDR3 nucleotides: TGTGCCAGTAGTATACTTGGGGAAACCTACGAGCAGTACTTC. Translating gives CASSILGETYEQYF.

This chain connects TRBV5-4 to TRBJ2-1; 12 nucleotides agree with TRBD2. The junction had 10 bases not matched to a gene; V was cut back by 6 bases and J by 15 bases. The CDR3 loop spans 13 amino acids. Germline loops: CDR1 SGHNT, CDR2 YYREEE (reference sequence). CDR3 amino acids: CASTHRASGRVFF. The CDR3 coding sequence is TGTGCCAGCACCCATCGGGCTAGCGGGAGGGTGTTCTTC.